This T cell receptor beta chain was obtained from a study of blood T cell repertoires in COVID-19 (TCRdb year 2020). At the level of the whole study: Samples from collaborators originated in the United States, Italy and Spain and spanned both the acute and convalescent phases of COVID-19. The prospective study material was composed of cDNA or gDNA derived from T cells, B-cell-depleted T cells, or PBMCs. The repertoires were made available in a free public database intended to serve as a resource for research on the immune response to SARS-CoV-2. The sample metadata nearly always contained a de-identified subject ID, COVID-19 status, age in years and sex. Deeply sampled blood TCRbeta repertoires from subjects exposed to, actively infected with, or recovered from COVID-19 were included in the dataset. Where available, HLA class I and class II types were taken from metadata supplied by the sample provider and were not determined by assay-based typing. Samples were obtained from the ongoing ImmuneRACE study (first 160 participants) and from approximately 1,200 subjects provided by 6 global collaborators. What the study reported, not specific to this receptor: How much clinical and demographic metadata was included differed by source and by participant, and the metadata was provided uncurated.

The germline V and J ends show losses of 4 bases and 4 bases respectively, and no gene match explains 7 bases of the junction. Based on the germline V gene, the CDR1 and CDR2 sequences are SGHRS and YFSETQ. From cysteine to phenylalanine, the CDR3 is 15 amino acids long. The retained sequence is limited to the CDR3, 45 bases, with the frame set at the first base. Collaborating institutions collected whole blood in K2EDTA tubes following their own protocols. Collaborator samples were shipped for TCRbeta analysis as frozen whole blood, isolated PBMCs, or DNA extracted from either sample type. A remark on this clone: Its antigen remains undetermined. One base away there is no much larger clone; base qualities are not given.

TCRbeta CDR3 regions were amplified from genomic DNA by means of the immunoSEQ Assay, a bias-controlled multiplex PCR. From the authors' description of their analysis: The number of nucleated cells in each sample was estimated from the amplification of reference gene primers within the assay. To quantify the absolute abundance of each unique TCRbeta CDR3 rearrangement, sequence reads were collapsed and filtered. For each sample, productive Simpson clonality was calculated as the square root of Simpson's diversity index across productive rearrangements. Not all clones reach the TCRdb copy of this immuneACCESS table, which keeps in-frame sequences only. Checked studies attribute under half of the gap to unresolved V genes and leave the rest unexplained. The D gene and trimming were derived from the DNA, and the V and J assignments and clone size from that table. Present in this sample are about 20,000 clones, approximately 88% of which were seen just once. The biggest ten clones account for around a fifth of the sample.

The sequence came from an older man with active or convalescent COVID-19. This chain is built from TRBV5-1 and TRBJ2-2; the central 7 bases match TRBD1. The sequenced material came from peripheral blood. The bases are TGCGCCAGCAGCCAACAGGGGCGCGCCACCGGGGAGCTGTTTTTT. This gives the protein CASSQQGRATGELFF.